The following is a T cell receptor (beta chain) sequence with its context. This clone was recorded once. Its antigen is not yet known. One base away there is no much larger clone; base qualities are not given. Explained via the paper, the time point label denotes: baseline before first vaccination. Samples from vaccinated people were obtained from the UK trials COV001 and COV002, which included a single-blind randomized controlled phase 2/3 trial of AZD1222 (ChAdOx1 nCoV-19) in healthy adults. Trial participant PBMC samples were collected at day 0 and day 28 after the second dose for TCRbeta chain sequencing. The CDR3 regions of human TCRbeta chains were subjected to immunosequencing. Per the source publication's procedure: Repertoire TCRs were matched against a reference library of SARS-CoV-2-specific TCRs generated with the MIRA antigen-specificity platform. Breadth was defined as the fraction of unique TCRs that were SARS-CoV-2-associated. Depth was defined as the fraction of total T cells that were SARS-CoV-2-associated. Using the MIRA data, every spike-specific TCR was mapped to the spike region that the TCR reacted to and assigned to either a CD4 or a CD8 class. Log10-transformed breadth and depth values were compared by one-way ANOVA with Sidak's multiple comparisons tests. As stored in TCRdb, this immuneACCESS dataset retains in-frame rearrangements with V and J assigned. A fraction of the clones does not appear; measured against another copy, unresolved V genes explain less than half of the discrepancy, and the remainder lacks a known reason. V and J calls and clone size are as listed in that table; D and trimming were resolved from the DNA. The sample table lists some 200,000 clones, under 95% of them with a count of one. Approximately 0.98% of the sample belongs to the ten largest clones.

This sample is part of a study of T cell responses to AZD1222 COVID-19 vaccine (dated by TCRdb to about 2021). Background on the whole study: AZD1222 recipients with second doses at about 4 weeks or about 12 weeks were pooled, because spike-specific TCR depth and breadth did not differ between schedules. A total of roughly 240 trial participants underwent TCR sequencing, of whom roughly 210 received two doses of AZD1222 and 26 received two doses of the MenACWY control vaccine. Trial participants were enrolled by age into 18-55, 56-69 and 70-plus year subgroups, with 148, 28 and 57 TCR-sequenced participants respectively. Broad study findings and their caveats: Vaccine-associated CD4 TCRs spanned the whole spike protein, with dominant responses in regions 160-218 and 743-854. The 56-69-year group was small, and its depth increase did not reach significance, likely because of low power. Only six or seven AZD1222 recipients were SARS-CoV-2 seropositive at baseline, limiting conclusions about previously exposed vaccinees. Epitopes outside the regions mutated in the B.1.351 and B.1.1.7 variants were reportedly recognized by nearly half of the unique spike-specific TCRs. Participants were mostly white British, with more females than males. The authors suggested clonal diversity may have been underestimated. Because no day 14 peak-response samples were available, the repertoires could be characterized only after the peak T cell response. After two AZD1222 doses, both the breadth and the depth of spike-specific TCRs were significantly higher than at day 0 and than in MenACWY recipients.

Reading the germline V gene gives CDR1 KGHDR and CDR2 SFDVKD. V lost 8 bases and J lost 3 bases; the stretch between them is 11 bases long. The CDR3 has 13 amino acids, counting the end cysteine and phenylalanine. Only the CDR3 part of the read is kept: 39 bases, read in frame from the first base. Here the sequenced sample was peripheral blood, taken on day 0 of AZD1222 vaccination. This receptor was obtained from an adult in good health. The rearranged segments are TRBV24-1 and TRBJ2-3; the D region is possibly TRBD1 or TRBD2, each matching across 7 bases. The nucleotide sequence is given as TGTGCCACCAAGCAGGGGGGGACAGATACGCAGTATTTT. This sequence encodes CATKQGGTDTQYF.